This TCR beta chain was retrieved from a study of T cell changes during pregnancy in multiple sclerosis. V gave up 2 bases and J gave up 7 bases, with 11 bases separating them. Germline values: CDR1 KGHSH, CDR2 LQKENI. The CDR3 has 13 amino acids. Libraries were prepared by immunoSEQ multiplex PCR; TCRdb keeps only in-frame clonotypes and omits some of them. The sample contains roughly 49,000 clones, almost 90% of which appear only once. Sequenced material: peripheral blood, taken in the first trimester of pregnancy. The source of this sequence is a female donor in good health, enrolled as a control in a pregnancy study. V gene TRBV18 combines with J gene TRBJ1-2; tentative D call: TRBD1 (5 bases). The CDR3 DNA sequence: TGTGCCAGCTCACCAGGCGGGGGTGGTGGCTACACCTTC. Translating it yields CASSPGGGGGYTF.